This record concerns one T cell receptor (beta chain) sequence. This sample is drawn from a study of technical replicates of blood from a handful of donors. V shed 3 bases and J 4 bases; nucleotides not matched to a gene: 17. The V gene's germline CDR1 is MGHRA and CDR2 YSYEKL. The CDR3 is 19 amino acids. This table comes from immunoSEQ multiplex PCR, and its TCRdb copy is limited to in-frame clones, with some not included. Among over 70,000 clones listed, about 96% were seen once. The V gene is TRBV4-1, the J gene TRBJ2-2; 7 bases map to TRBD1. This TCR came from a human donor in good health. The sample taken for sequencing was T cells isolated from PBMCs. The DNA of the CDR3 is TGCGCCAGCAGCCATCCCCGGGGTGGTCCGACAGGGTTCACCGGGGAGCTGTTTTTT. Its protein product is CASSHPRGGPTGFTGELFF.